The source of this T cell receptor (beta chain) is a study of cytomegalovirus exposure and HLA in healthy donors. Study information: Of 300 to 500 genotyped donors, more than 65% grouped in the Caucasian-associated ancestry cluster.

Trimming removed 8 bases at V and 0 bases at J, with 17 bases between. The CDR3 contains 15 residues. Germline assignment: CDR1 WNHNN and CDR2 SYGVQD (reference sequence). Amplification used 60 Vbeta primers and 13 Jbeta primers. Clones were read by immunoSEQ multiplex PCR, and TCRdb kept only the in-frame ones, dropping some. This table has 150,000 or so clones, 77% appearing once. The receptor's source is a female donor in good health and CMV-seronegative. The chain uses TRBV10-1 and TRBJ2-7, with D possibly being TRBD2 (5 bases). The material sequenced was PBMCs. CDR3 sequence reads: CASGRSGRTSYEQYF. In nucleotides, the CDR3 is TGCGCCAGCGGTAGAAGCGGACGCACCTCCTACGAGCAGTACTTC.